Here is one T cell receptor (beta chain) with its context. The antigen is unknown. Data came from immunoSEQ multiplex PCR; TCRdb stores just in-frame clones and leaves some out. This repertoire includes 150,000 or so clones. This specimen belongs to a study of T cell responses to AZD1222 COVID-19 vaccine. Study results and caveats: Possibly, clonal diversity was underestimated; donors were largely white British and included more females. Mapped onto spike, vaccine-associated CD4 TCRs spanned it and were dominant at 160-218 and 743-854.

V was pared by 4 bases and J by 8 bases, with 11 bases between. Germline lookup yields CDR1 SEHNR and CDR2 FQNEAQ (reference sequence). The CDR3 spans 12 residues. The chain couples TRBV7-9 to TRBJ1-1, with D unresolved. Sequenced sample: peripheral blood. The origin of this receptor is an adult in good health. The CDR3 spells CASSSDVAEAFF. The CDR3 DNA follows: TGTGCCAGCAGCTCCGACGTCGCGGAAGCTTTCTTT. Looking up the rest from reference TRBV7-9 and TRBJ1-1 gives the full variable domain: DTGVSQNPRHKITKRGQNVTFRCDPISEHNRLYWYRQTLGQGPEFLTYFQNEAQLEKSRLLSDRFSAERPKGSFSTLEIQRTEQGDSAMYLCASSSDVAEAFFGQGTRLTVV.